Below, 12 T cell receptor beta chains from the same sample are listed, as sequenced in a study of CD8 T cells in Susac syndrome (dated by TCRdb to the late 2010s). The library was made by the immunoSEQ multiplex PCR assay. RNA was extracted using the RNeasy kit, and about 0.5 to 1 microgram was reverse transcribed with random hexamers. Using fastp trimming at Q25 and MiXCR clonotype assembly, TCRdb reanalyzed the public sequencing data and kept in-frame beta chains. Each CDR3 protein gets just one entry, which takes the most common genes and DNA from the rows behind it. In this sample the table shows some 150,000 distinct CDR3 sequences, roughly 94% of which occur a single time. Over 0.07% of the sample rests with the top ten. The sequencing sample was made of CD4+ T cells from PBMCs. The receptors were sampled from a human donor in good health.

The chain uses TRBV7-9 and TRBJ2-1; TRBD2 matches 13 bases. Per the germline V gene, CDR1 is SEHNR and CDR2 is FQNEAQ (reference sequence). The CDR3 is 17 residues long. V was pared by 3 bases and J by 2 bases, with 4 bases of the junction left unmatched. Here the CDR3 DNA reads TGTGCCAGCAGCTTTTCCGGGACTAGCGGGACCTACAATGAGCAGTTCTTC. Translating it yields CASSFSGTSGTYNEQFF.

The J gene is TRBJ2-1, the V gene TRBV5-4; 10 bases fit TRBD2. This CDR3 spans 18 amino acids. Germline-derived CDR1 and CDR2 are SGHNT and YYREEE (reference sequence). Trimming removed 0 bases from V and 0 bases from J; junction bases left unmatched: 6. The CDR3 sequence is CASSLGLAGASSYNEQFF. The CDR3 region has the DNA TGTGCCAGCAGCTTGGGGCTAGCGGGAGCGAGCTCCTACAATGAGCAGTTCTTC.

The chain uses TRBV20-1 and TRBJ1-2; 8 bases line up with TRBD1. The germline V gene has CDR1 DFQATT and CDR2 SNEGSKA (reference sequence). There are 15 residues in the CDR3. The V gene end was trimmed by 3 bases and the J gene end by 3 bases; junction bases not matched to a gene: 9. CDR3 sequence reads: CSASLDRGIYYGYTF. In DNA form, the CDR3 reads TGCAGTGCTAGCCTCGACAGGGGTATCTACTATGGCTACACCTTC.

The gene calls are TRBV29-1 and TRBJ1-2; possibly TRBD1 for D (6 bases). Trimming stripped 7 bases from V and 2 bases from J, with 11 bases between. Per the germline V gene, CDR1 is SQVTM and CDR2 is ANQGSEA. The CDR3 runs to 12 residues. The CDR3 nucleotides read TGCAGCGGGGACACGGGAAACTATGGCTACACCTTC. This sequence encodes CSGDTGNYGYTF.

The chain uses TRBV19 and TRBJ2-7; 11 positions agree with TRBD2. V was clipped by 3 bases and J by 3 bases; unmatched bases: 7. Germline V lookup: CDR1 LNHDA, CDR2 SQIVND (reference sequence). The CDR3 contains 16 residues. Here the CDR3 DNA reads TGTGCCAGTAGTATCGCCGGGACTAGCGGAATCTACGAGCAGTACTTC. Amino acid sequence: CASSIAGTSGIYEQYF. The variable domain in full, completed from reference TRBV19 and TRBJ2-7, reads DGGITQSPKYLFRKEGQNVTLSCEQNLNHDAMYWYRQDPGQGLRLIYYSQIVNDFQKGDIAEGYSVSREKKESFPLTVTSAQKNPTAFYLCASSIAGTSGIYEQYFGPGTRLTVT.

The chain uses TRBV10-3 and TRBJ2-1; D might be TRBD1 or TRBD2, each matching 6 bases. V dropped 3 bases and J dropped 7 bases, with 16 bases sitting between them. The germline V gene encodes CDR1 ENHRY and CDR2 SYGVKD. This CDR3 has 15 amino acids. The CDR3 region has the DNA TGTGCCATCAGTGAAGCGGTAGGGGGGATAAATGAGCAGTTCTTC. Its protein product is CAISEAVGGINEQFF.

The rearrangement joins TRBV30 to TRBJ1-3; maybe TRBD1 (5 bases). CDR1 and CDR2 (germline): GTSNPN, SVGIG (reference sequence). Trimming took 4 bases from V and 0 from J, leaving 7 bases between them. There are 13 residues in the CDR3. Here the CDR3 reads CAWTGGSGNTIYF. In nucleotides, the CDR3 is TGTGCCTGGACGGGGGGCTCTGGAAACACCATATATTTT.

This sequence joins TRBV6-1 and TRBJ1-4; D perhaps matches TRBD1 (5 bases). Trimming took 6 bases from V and 6 from J, leaving 8 bases between them. Germline CDR1 MNHNS, CDR2 SASEGT. CDR3 size: 12 residues. The chain's CDR3 is CASRGDYEKLFF. CDR3 coding DNA: TGTGCCAGCAGGGGGGACTATGAAAAACTGTTTTTT.

V gene TRBV2 combines with J gene TRBJ2-3; 14 bases are shared with TRBD2. Looked up from germline, CDR1 is SNHLY and CDR2 is FYNNEI. The V gene end was trimmed by 4 bases and the J gene end by 3 bases; junction bases not matched to a gene: 3. The CDR3 extends over 16 amino acids. CDR3 coding DNA: TGTGCCAGCAGTGTGGGGACTAGCGGGAGAACAGATACGCAGTATTTT. It is translated as CASSVGTSGRTDTQYF.

This clonotype has only one observation. The chain has TRBV7-2 and TRBJ2-7, with TRBD2 matching over 15 bases. The junction had 4 bases not matched to a gene; V was cut back by 7 bases and J by 6 bases. This CDR3 is 14 amino acids long. The germline gives CDR1 SGHTA, CDR2 FQGNSA. In nucleotides, the CDR3 is TGTGCCAGCAAAACGGGACTAGCGGGAGGCGAGCAGTACTTC. Its protein is CASKTGLAGGEQYF.

V is TRBV5-4 and J is TRBJ2-7; 7 bases are shared with TRBD2. The CDR3 is 15 amino acids. V trimming: 1 base; J trimming: 5 bases; junction bases outside the gene matches: 9. Germline values: CDR1 SGHNT, CDR2 YYREEE (reference sequence). CDR3 coding DNA: TGTGCCAGCAGCTTGTTGGGAGGGCCGATCCACGAGCAGTACTTC. The encoded protein is CASSLLGGPIHEQYF.

The chain couples TRBV21-1 to TRBJ2-7; the D call in the table, TRBD1, was not verified against the DNA. TRBV21-1 is an annotated pseudogene. CDR3 length: 15 amino acids. CDR3 coding DNA: TGTGCCAGTTCCGTACCAGACAGGGGGCGGTACGAGCAGTACTTC. Protein: CASSVPDRGRYEQYF.